This is a list of T cell receptor beta chains from one sample in a study of T cells after yellow fever vaccination. From the 5' RACE reads, TCRdb called clonotypes with MiXCR, one entry per CDR3 protein. The sample holds 150,000 to 200,000 distinct CDR3 sequences; over 7% are singletons and the top ten take around 35%. Sequencing was performed on CD8+ T cells sorted from PBMCs, taken 45 days after the yellow fever booster vaccination. The receptor source for this set is a man aged 18 to 30 who received the YFV17D yellow fever vaccine. CDR3s include the opening cysteine and the closing phenylalanine or tryptophan. D genes are given only for firm matches. Some rows mark clone size as missing; the rest say once, few, many or name a class of expanded clone.

TRBJ2-3 TRBV4-1 few NA CASRGVRSDTQYF TGCGCCAGCAGGGGGGTGCGGTCAGATACGCAGTATTTT
TRBJ1-1 TRBV6-2/TRBV6-3 many TRBD1 CASRYRGSTEAFF TGTGCCAGCAGATACAGGGGGAGCACTGAAGCTTTCTTT
TRBJ2-3 TRBV9 few TRBD2 CASSGAGLAGTDTQYF TGTGCCAGCAGCGGAGCGGGACTAGCGGGCACAGATACGCAGTATTTT
TRBJ1-5 TRBV25-1 few NA CASNLAGGQPQHF TGTGCCAGCAATCTAGCGGGGGGACAGCCCCAGCATTTT
TRBJ1-5 TRBV7-2 few NA CASSLAYGAGDQPQHF TGTGCCAGCAGCTTAGCGTACGGGGCTGGGGATCAGCCCCAGCATTTT
TRBJ1-1 TRBV27 NA NA CASSLTKGFTEAFF TGTGCCAGCAGTTTAACTAAGGGGTTCACTGAAGCTTTCTTT
TRBJ2-1 TRBV7-9 NA TRBD1 CASSRTGQGHEQFF TGTGCCAGCAGCCGTACGGGACAGGGCCATGAGCAGTTCTTC
TRBJ1-2 TRBV4-1 NA TRBD1 CASSQDRDRVYGYTF TGCGCCAGCAGCCAAGATAGGGACAGGGTCTATGGCTACACCTTC
TRBJ2-2 TRBV7-3 NA NA CASSLVAPGELFF TGTGCCAGCAGCTTAGTGGCGCCTGGGGAGCTGTTTTTT
TRBJ2-1 TRBV28 NA NA CASREGARTINNEQFF TGTGCCAGCAGGGAGGGAGCAAGAACGATTAACAATGAGCAGTTCTTC
TRBJ2-3 TRBV12-3/TRBV12-4 NA NA CASTGADTQYF TGTGCCAGCACTGGGGCAGATACGCAGTATTTT
TRBJ2-3 TRBV6-2/TRBV6-3 many NA CASSYSSPDTQYF TGTGCCAGCAGTTACTCTTCCCCAGATACGCAGTATTTT
TRBJ1-5 TRBV19 few NA CASSIITYSNQPQHF TGTGCCAGTAGTATAATTACCTATAGCAATCAGCCCCAGCATTTT
TRBJ2-1 TRBV29-1 few NA CSVASGAYNEQFF TGCAGCGTTGCAAGTGGGGCCTACAATGAGCAGTTCTTC
TRBJ2-1 TRBV5-1 NA TRBD2 CASSTGLAGFQSNEQFF TGCGCCAGCAGCACCGGACTAGCGGGTTTTCAGAGCAATGAGCAGTTCTTC
TRBJ1-2 TRBV4-1 few NA CASSQDADIRYGYTF TGCGCCAGCAGCCAAGACGCAGATATAAGATATGGCTACACCTTC
TRBJ2-7 TRBV6-5 few NA CASSYTEGYEQYF TGTGCCAGCAGTTACACCGAGGGCTACGAGCAGTACTTC
TRBJ1-5 TRBV5-5 few TRBD1 CASSLTGQDNQPQHF TGTGCCAGCAGCTTGACCGGACAGGACAATCAGCCCCAGCATTTT
TRBJ2-2 TRBV7-2 few NA CASSPGWGELFF TGTGCCAGCAGCCCTGGGTGGGGCGAGCTGTTTTTT
TRBJ2-2 TRBV12-3/TRBV12-4 few NA CASSPGFGELFF TGTGCCAGCAGTCCAGGGTTCGGGGAGCTGTTTTTT
TRBJ1-2 TRBV4-1 few TRBD1 CASSQSGQGQGYTF TGCGCCAGCAGCCAGAGCGGACAGGGTCAAGGCTACACCTTC
TRBJ2-3 TRBV6-5 few TRBD1 CASSYSSPRQGGTDTQYF TGTGCCAGCAGTTATTCATCACCTAGGCAGGGGGGCACAGATACGCAGTATTTT
TRBJ2-3 TRBV27 few TRBD2 CASSPGLAGVLDTQYF TGTGCCAGCAGTCCCGGACTAGCGGGGGTGTTGGATACGCAGTATTTT
TRBJ1-2 TRBV7-9 many NA CASSSSEQDYGYTF TGTGCCAGCAGCTCCAGCGAACAGGACTATGGCTACACCTTC
TRBJ2-3 TRBV5-1 few TRBD2 CASSWGLATTDTQYF TGCGCCAGCAGCTGGGGACTAGCTACCACAGATACGCAGTATTTT
TRBJ1-1 TRBV12-3/TRBV12-4 NA NA CASTLSGGRTEAFF TGTGCCAGCACCCTAAGCGGGGGCCGCACTGAAGCTTTCTTT
TRBJ1-1 TRBV30 few NA CAWGANTEAFF TGTGCCTGGGGGGCGAACACTGAAGCTTTCTTT
TRBJ2-7 TRBV7-9 NA NA CASSTLGRTGPYEQYF TGTGCCAGCAGCACTCTGGGAAGGACTGGGCCCTACGAGCAGTACTTC
TRBJ2-5 TRBV9 many NA CASSFSGVQETQYF TGTGCCAGCAGCTTCTCAGGGGTCCAAGAGACCCAGTACTTC
TRBJ2-1 TRBV15 few NA CATRTRVGGNEQFF TGTGCCACCAGAACCCGGGTCGGGGGCAATGAGCAGTTCTTC
TRBJ1-1 TRBV12-3/TRBV12-4 few NA CASSRDPDTEAFF TGTGCCAGCAGTCGGGACCCTGACACTGAAGCTTTCTTT
TRBJ2-7 TRBV15 NA TRBD2 CATSSSGVDSYEQYF TGTGCCACCAGTAGTAGCGGGGTGGACTCCTACGAGCAGTACTTC
TRBJ2-7 TRBV29-1 many NA CSVFGALTYEQYF TGCAGCGTTTTCGGGGCATTGACCTACGAGCAGTACTTC
TRBJ1-5 TRBV7-6 few NA CASSLGGNSNQPQHF TGTGCCAGCAGCTTAGGGGGTAATAGCAATCAGCCCCAGCATTTT
TRBJ2-7 TRBV12-3/TRBV12-4 NA TRBD1 CASSATGNGQYF TGTGCCAGCAGTGCGACAGGGAACGGGCAGTACTTC
TRBJ2-5 TRBV7-8 many NA CASSLGAETQYF TGTGCCAGCAGCCTAGGAGCGGAGACCCAGTACTTC
TRBJ1-2 TRBV29-1 few NA CSVVSTEQYGYTF TGCAGCGTTGTGTCGACAGAGCAATATGGCTACACCTTC